Below are 11 T cell receptor beta chains sequenced from a single sample in a study of response to subunit inactivated influenza vaccine. TCRdb analysed the RT-PCR reads with MiXCR anew, one entry per CDR3 protein. The data show approximately 170,000 distinct CDR3 sequences, about an eighth seen once. Here the sequenced sample was CD8+ T cells sorted from PBMCs, taken more than 4 days after vaccination. These TCRs come from a man aged 50-60 years who received an inactivated influenza vaccine.

V and J are TRBV11-2 and TRBJ2-5; TRBD1 is a possible D gene (6 bases). V was pared by 1 base and J by 1 base, with 10 bases between. The CDR3 has 15 residues. CDR1 and CDR2 from the germline V gene are SGHAT and FQNNGV. The CDR3 DNA is TGTGCCAGCAGCTTAGCCGGCAGGGGCCAAGAGACCCAGTACTTC. It encodes CASSLAGRGQETQYF.

The gene calls are TRBV11-2 and TRBJ2-1; TRBD2 agrees at 11 bases. Germline-derived CDR1 and CDR2 are SGHAT and FQNNGV. The V gene end was trimmed by 2 bases and the J gene end by 9 bases; junction bases not matched to a gene: 3. The CDR3 has 14 amino acids. DNA for the CDR3: TGTGCCAGCAGCTTACTAGCGGGAGGCAGTGAGCAGTTCTTC. Translating gives CASSLLAGGSEQFF.

This clonotype has ten or more counts. The chain couples TRBV5-1 to TRBJ2-5; TRBD2 aligns across 15 bases. J was trimmed by 1 base and V by 3 bases; bases with no gene match: 4. The CDR3 is 17 residues long. Germline loops: CDR1 SGHRS, CDR2 YFSETQ. The CDR3 region is CASSWTSGRERQETQYF. In DNA form, the CDR3 reads TGCGCCAGCAGCTGGACTAGCGGGAGGGAGCGCCAAGAGACCCAGTACTTC.

In its sample, this clonotype was seen many times. V gene TRBV5-5 combines with J gene TRBJ2-7, with a possible D match to TRBD2 (6 bases). The V and J ends lost 4 bases and 3 bases respectively, with 11 bases between them. Germline CDR1 SGHKS, CDR2 YYEKEE (reference sequence). The CDR3 contains 13 residues. The CDR3 loop is CASSRRDFYEQYF. The CDR3 nucleotides are TGTGCCAGCAGCCGGAGGGACTTCTACGAGCAGTACTTC.

This clonotype has a handful of counts. The rearrangement uses TRBV12-3 or TRBV12-4 and TRBJ2-4, with 9 nucleotides matching TRBD1. V trimming: 6 bases; J trimming: 0 bases; junction bases outside the gene matches: 6. CDR3 length equals 16 residues. Written as DNA, the CDR3 is TGTGCCAGCAGGGTCGGGACAGGGATAGCCAAAAACATTCAGTACTTC. Its protein is CASRVGTGIAKNIQYF.

The V and J genes are TRBV7-9 and TRBJ2-3, with 8 nucleotides matching TRBD2. This CDR3 is built from 16 residues. The J segment lost 6 bases and the V segment lost 4 bases, leaving 12 bases of the junction unmatched. Germline CDR1 is SEHNR and CDR2 is FQNEAQ (reference sequence). Here the CDR3 DNA reads TGTGCCAGCAGCTCGCCGATAACGGGGGGGGTGGATACGCAGTATTTT. Protein product: CASSSPITGGVDTQYF.

The chain carries TRBV12-3 or TRBV12-4 and TRBJ2-7, with a tentative D call TRBD2 (5 bases). Deletions cut 3 bases from V and 2 bases from J, with 11 bases between. This CDR3 is 14 amino acids long. CDR3 sequence: CASSFAGTTYEQYF. CDR3 nucleotide sequence: TGTGCCAGCAGTTTTGCGGGTACTACCTACGAGCAGTACTTC.

This clonotype came up many times. The rearrangement joins TRBV20-1 to TRBJ1-2; TRBD1 matches 9 bases. Trimming at V came to 3 bases and at J to 3 bases, leaving 8 bases not matched to a gene. Germline loops: CDR1 DFQATT, CDR2 SNEGSKA (reference sequence). The CDR3 has 15 amino acids. The DNA of the CDR3 is TGCAGTGCTAGCACGGGACAGGGAGTTTACTATGGCTACACCTTC. This gives the protein CSASTGQGVYYGYTF.

The chain's CDR3 is CASSWGGRNTEAFF. The CDR3 DNA sequence: TGTGCCAGCAGCTGGGGGGGGCGAAACACTGAAGCTTTCTTT. This chain joins TRBV7-2 and TRBJ1-1; maybe TRBD1 (6 bases). Germline lookup yields CDR1 SGHTA and CDR2 FQGNSA. V lost 4 bases and J lost 2, with 11 bases in between. The CDR3 totals 14 residues.

J is TRBJ2-7 and V is TRBV20-1; 7 bases fit TRBD1. The CDR3 is made up of 14 amino acids. Per germline, CDR1 DFQATT and CDR2 SNEGSKA (reference sequence). Trimming took 5 bases from V and 0 from J; bases not matched to a gene: 7. This CDR3 reads CSAPRTGSSYEQYF. The CDR3 DNA reads as TGCAGTGCTCCAAGGACAGGCAGCTCCTACGAGCAGTACTTC.

The chain is built from TRBV6-1 and TRBJ2-7; D is possibly TRBD2 (6 bases). Trimming pared 5 bases from V and 1 base from J, leaving 15 bases between. The CDR3 totals 15 residues. Germline V gives CDR1 MNHNS, CDR2 SASEGT. The CDR3 DNA sequence: TGTGCCAGCAGTCTCCGGGACTCCGGTTCCTACGAGCAGTACTTC. This encodes CASSLRDSGSYEQYF.